The next 19 T cell receptor beta chains were all read from a single sample in a study of T cells in localized non-small cell lung cancer (TCRdb year 2020). Preparation of the library involved the immunoSEQ multiplex PCR assay. This is the immuneACCESS table as TCRdb keeps it, with only in-frame sequences that have V and J called. A part of the clones is gone; compared with another copy, unresolved V genes explain less than half, and the rest is unexplained. This sample holds 1,500 to 2,500 clones; just over 35% were observed only once. Around 12% of the sample is taken by the ten largest. Specimen: lung tumor tissue, collected before any cancer treatment. These receptor sequences come from a male donor aged 60 or older with stage II lung adenocarcinoma.

This clone was detected a few times. The chain employs TRBV25-1 and TRBJ1-2; D gene unclear. Germline CDR1 reads MGHDK; CDR2 reads SYGVNS. Trimming took 4 bases from V and 8 from J, leaving 11 bases between them. The length of the CDR3 is 12 residues. DNA of the CDR3: TGTGCCAGCAGTGGAGAAGGGTTAGGCTACACCTTC. Its translation: CASSGEGLGYTF.

This rearrangement joins TRBV29-1 to TRBJ1-1, with 7 nucleotides matching TRBD1. The germline V gene has CDR1 SQVTM and CDR2 ANQGSEA. The CDR3 has 14 amino acids. The junction had 5 bases not matched to a gene; V was cut back by 1 base and J by 3 bases. The CDR3 DNA reads as TGCAGCGTTGAAGTCCAGGGGGACCACACTGAAGCTTTCTTT. Its translation is CSVEVQGDHTEAFF. Looking up the rest from reference TRBV29-1 and TRBJ1-1 gives the full variable domain: SAVISQKPSRDICQRGTSLTIQCQVDSQVTMMFWYRQQPGQSLTLIATANQGSEATYESGFVIDKFPISRPNLTFSTLTVSNMSPEDSSIYLCSVEVQGDHTEAFFGQGTRLTVV.

The sample holds a few counts of this clone. The chain links TRBV6-8 to TRBJ2-3; D possibly corresponds to TRBD2 (6 bases). Germline lookup yields CDR1 MNHGY and CDR2 SAAAGT. This CDR3 spans 15 amino acids. V was trimmed by 4 bases and J by 2 bases, leaving 13 bases between them. As DNA, the CDR3 is TGTGCCAGCAGTTGGGACTTGAGGTCCACAGATACGCAGTATTTT. The encoded protein is CASSWDLRSTDTQYF.

V and J are TRBV14 and TRBJ2-3, with D perhaps matching TRBD1 (5 bases). The CDR3 loop spans 14 amino acids. V was trimmed by 2 bases and J by 6 bases, leaving 12 bases between them. Germline values: CDR1 SGHDN, CDR2 FVKESK. CDR3 in DNA: TGTGCCAGCAGCCAATACCAGGGTTTTGATACGCAGTATTTT. Translating it yields CASSQYQGFDTQYF.

The chain is built from TRBV4-1 and TRBJ2-5; TRBD1 is a possible D gene (5 bases). Trimming left V 1 base short and J 5 bases short, with 17 bases between. Germline CDR1 and CDR2: MGHRA and YSYEKL. The CDR3 is made up of 16 amino acids. CDR3 bases: TGCGCCAGCAGCCAAGTGGCGACAGCGCGTGGGGAGACCCAGTACTTC. Protein: CASSQVATARGETQYF.

This clone came up a few times. This chain connects TRBV25-1 to TRBJ1-1; the D gene is possibly TRBD1 (6 bases). This CDR3 contains 12 residues. Trimming left V 3 bases short and J 11 bases short, with 13 bases between. Per the germline V gene, CDR1 is MGHDK and CDR2 is SYGVNS. The CDR3 here is CASSDGGQTAFF. The CDR3 bases are TGTGCCAGCAGTGATGGGGGACAAACGGCTTTCTTT.

V and J are TRBV19 and TRBJ2-7, with unresolved D. Germline V CDR1 and CDR2: LNHDA, SQIVND (reference sequence). The V and J ends lost 3 bases and 0 bases respectively, with 9 bases between them. There are 14 residues in the CDR3. This chain's CDR3 is CASSIASFSYEQYF. The CDR3 nucleotides are TGTGCCAGTAGTATCGCCAGTTTCTCCTACGAGCAGTACTTC.

CDR3 coding DNA: TGTGCCAGCAGTTTTAGGGTTGGTCACGAGCAGTACTTC. Protein sequence: CASSFRVGHEQYF. The chain links TRBV27 to TRBJ2-7; D unclear. CDR3 length equals 13 residues. The ends were cut back, 3 bases at V and 5 bases at J, with 11 bases in the middle. Germline V gene lookup returns CDR1 MNHEY and CDR2 SMNVEV (reference sequence).

The chain is built from TRBV11-3 and TRBJ1-1, with D perhaps TRBD1 (5 bases). The CDR3 sequence is 15 residues long. Germline-derived CDR1 and CDR2 are SGHNT and YENEEA. V gave up 5 bases and J gave up 2 bases, with 15 bases separating them. CDR3 coding DNA: TGTGCCAGCAGCCAAGCCGTAAGGGGTAACACTGAAGCTTTCTTT. Amino acid sequence: CASSQAVRGNTEAFF.

There are a few counts of this clone. This chain connects TRBV30 to TRBJ1-3; tentative D call: TRBD1 (5 bases). Germline loops: CDR1 GTSNPN, CDR2 SVGIG (reference sequence). The ends were cut back, 0 bases at V and 8 bases at J, with 14 bases in the middle. The CDR3 loop spans 14 amino acids. For the CDR3, the DNA is TGTGCCTGGAGTGTCCGGGGAAGGGGATACACCATATATTTT. This translates into CAWSVRGRGYTIYF.

The chain couples TRBV18 to TRBJ2-3; D gene uncertain. V was clipped by 0 bases and J by 8 bases, with 12 bases between them. Germline CDR1 reads KGHSH; CDR2 reads LQKENI. The CDR3 runs 14 residues. In DNA form, the CDR3 reads TGTGCCAGCTCACCACCGGTAGAAAGAGGTACGCAGTATTTT. Protein sequence: CASSPPVERGTQYF.

V is TRBV15 and J is TRBJ1-3, with TRBD1 matching 7 bases. V gave up 8 bases and J gave up 0 bases; unmatched junction bases: 4. The CDR3 runs 14 residues. Germline lookup yields CDR1 LNHNV and CDR2 YYDKDF (reference sequence). The CDR3 is CATSGTVSGNTIYF. The CDR3 DNA follows: TGTGCCACCTCCGGGACAGTCTCTGGAAACACCATATATTTT.

The table lists this clone with a few counts. V is TRBV6-8 and J is TRBJ2-4; a weak D match, TRBD1 (5 bases). Germline CDR1 MNHGY, CDR2 SAAAGT. The CDR3 has 13 residues. V lost 2 bases, J lost 4 bases, and 6 bases lay in between. The CDR3 loop reads CASSYDRKNIQYF. CDR3 bases: TGTGCCAGCAGTTACGACAGAAAAAACATTCAGTACTTC.

The rearrangement joins TRBV19 to TRBJ1-5, with D unclear. V dropped 4 bases and J dropped 1 base, with 5 bases sitting between them. The CDR3 length is 13 residues. From germline, CDR1 is LNHDA and CDR2 SQIVND (reference sequence). CDR3 coding DNA: TGTGCCAGTAGTAGAGGGAGCAATCAGCCCCAGCATTTT. It translates to CASSRGSNQPQHF.

The genes are TRBV6-8 and TRBJ1-2, with D uncertain. Trimming left V 3 bases short and J 6 bases short, with 11 bases between. Germline values: CDR1 MNHGY, CDR2 SAAAGT. This CDR3 spans 13 amino acids. DNA for the CDR3: TGTGCCAGCAGTTATAAGCAGAGCCATGGCTACACCTTC. As protein: CASSYKQSHGYTF.

V gene TRBV29-1 combines with J gene TRBJ1-1; the D is unclear. CDR3 length: 13 residues. V lost 8 bases to trimming and J lost 2 bases, with 15 bases between them. Germline assignment: CDR1 SQVTM and CDR2 ANQGSEA. In DNA, the CDR3 is TGCAGCATGCGACGGCTGTTAAACACTGAAGCTTTCTTT. Residues: CSMRRLLNTEAFF.

The chain carries TRBV30 and TRBJ1-6; TRBD1 is a possible D gene (5 bases). Germline CDR1 GTSNPN, CDR2 SVGIG (reference sequence). The CDR3 runs to 19 residues. Trimming stripped 2 bases from V and 4 bases from J, with 24 bases between. In DNA form, the CDR3 reads TGTGCCTGGAGTCCATCCGGGACCGAGGTTTCATGGTATAATTCACCCCTCCACTTT. Amino acids: CAWSPSGTEVSWYNSPLHF.

In its sample, this clone was seen a few times. The V gene is TRBV25-1, the J gene TRBJ1-1; TRBD1 agrees at 7 bases. Germline lookup yields CDR1 MGHDK and CDR2 SYGVNS. With 6 bases clipped from V and 4 bases from J, the junction kept 11 bases outside the gene matches. This CDR3 comprises 15 residues. The chain's CDR3 is CASRSHRGACTEAFF. The CDR3 nucleotides are TGTGCCAGCAGAAGTCACAGGGGCGCCTGCACTGAAGCTTTCTTT.

The chain employs TRBV28 and TRBJ1-4; D not resolved. Between the trimmed V and J ends, which lost 7 bases and 6 bases, there was a span of 18 bases. CDR3 length equals 15 residues. Germline values: CDR1 MDHEN, CDR2 SYDVKM. The CDR3 nucleotides are TGTGCCAGCACCTCCGGATCTTTAGGGCATGAAAAACTGTTTTTT. Translation gives CASTSGSLGHEKLFF.